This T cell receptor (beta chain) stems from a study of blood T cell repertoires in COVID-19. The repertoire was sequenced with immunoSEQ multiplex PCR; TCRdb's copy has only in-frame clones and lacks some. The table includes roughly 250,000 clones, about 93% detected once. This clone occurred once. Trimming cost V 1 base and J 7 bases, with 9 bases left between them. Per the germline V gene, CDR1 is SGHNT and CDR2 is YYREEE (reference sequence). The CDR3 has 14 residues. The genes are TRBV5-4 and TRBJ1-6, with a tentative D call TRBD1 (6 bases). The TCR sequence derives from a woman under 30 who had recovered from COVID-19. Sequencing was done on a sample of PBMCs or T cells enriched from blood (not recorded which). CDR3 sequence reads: CASSLMGQNSPLHF. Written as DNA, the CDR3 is TGTGCCAGCAGCTTGATGGGACAAAATTCACCCCTCCACTTT.